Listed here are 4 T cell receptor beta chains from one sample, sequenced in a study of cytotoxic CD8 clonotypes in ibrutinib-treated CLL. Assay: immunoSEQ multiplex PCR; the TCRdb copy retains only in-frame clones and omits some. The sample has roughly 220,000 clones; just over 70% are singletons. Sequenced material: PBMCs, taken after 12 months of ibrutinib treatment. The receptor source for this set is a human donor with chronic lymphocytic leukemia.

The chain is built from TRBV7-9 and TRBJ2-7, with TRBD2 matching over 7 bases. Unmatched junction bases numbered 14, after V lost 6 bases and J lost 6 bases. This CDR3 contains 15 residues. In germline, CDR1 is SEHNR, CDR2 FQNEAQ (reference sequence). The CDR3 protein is CASSLPGGGPGEQYF. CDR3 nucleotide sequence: TGTGCCAGCAGTTTGCCGGGGGGAGGGCCCGGCGAGCAGTACTTC.

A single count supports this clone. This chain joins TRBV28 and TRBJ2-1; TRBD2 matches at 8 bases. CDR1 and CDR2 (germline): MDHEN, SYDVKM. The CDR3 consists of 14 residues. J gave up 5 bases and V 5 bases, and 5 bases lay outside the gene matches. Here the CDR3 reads CASSPIAGNNEQFF. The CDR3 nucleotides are TGTGCCAGCAGTCCGATAGCGGGAAACAATGAGCAGTTCTTC.

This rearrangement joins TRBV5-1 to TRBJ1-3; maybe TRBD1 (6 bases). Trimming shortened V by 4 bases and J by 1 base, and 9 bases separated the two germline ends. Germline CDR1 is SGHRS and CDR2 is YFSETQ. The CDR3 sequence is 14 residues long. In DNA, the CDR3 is TGCGCCAGCAGCCTACAGGGTTCTGGAAACACCATATATTTT. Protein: CASSLQGSGNTIYF.

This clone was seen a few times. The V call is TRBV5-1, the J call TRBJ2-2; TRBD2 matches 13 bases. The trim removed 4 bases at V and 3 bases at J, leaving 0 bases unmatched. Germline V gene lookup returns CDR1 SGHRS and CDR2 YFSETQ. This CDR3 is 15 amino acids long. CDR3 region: CASSTSGRDTGELFF. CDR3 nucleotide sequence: TGCGCCAGCAGCACTAGCGGGAGGGACACCGGGGAGCTGTTTTTT. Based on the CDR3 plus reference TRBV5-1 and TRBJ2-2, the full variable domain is KAGVTQTPRYLIKTRGQQVTLSCSPISGHRSVSWYQQTPGQGLQFLFEYFSETQRNKGNFPGRFSGRQFSNSRSEMNVSTLELGDSALYLCASSTSGRDTGELFFGEGSRLTVL.